One and the same sample provided the 28 T cell receptor beta chains below, sequenced in a study of human T cells and chemical hapten exposure. The time point here: pre-sensitization, week 0. Described treatment: therapeutic diphenylcyclopropenone sensitization with weekly scalp DPC. TCRdb processed the RACE reads anew with MiXCR; each CDR3 protein has one entry. The sample carries 300,000 to 450,000 distinct CDR3 sequences, roughly 6% recorded once. The sample was whole blood, taken in connection with sensitization to the hapten diphenylcyclopropenone (DPC). The receptors shown here come from a woman aged 18-35 years with alopecia areata. Some clones in this sample may be carry-over from other donors' samples.

In its sample, this clonotype was seen a few times. The V call is TRBV2, the J call TRBJ2-3, with TRBD1 as a possible D gene (6 bases). Per germline, CDR1 SNHLY and CDR2 FYNNEI. This CDR3 contains 14 residues. V lost 6 bases and J 2 bases, leaving 12 bases between the germline ends. The DNA of the CDR3 is TGTGCCAGCAGGCAGGGGACGGACACAGATACGCAGTATTTT. Translation gives CASRQGTDTDTQYF. Full variable domain (remainder filled in from reference TRBV2 and TRBJ2-3): EPEVTQTPSHQVTQMGQEVILRCVPISNHLYFYWYRQILGQKVEFLVSFYNNEISEKSEIFDDQFSVERPDGSNFTLKIRSTKLEDSAMYFCASRQGTDTDTQYFGPGTRLTVL.

The chain carries TRBV20-1 and TRBJ2-4; 8 positions agree with TRBD2. Germline CDR1 and CDR2: DFQATT and SNEGSKA (reference sequence). CDR3 length: 13 amino acids. V lost 5 bases and J lost 8; bases outside the gene matches: 8. CDR3 in amino acids: CSAGPSGGHIQYF. CDR3 nucleotide sequence: TGCAGTGCTGGACCAAGCGGGGGTCACATTCAGTACTTC.

This clonotype was detected a few times. The V call is TRBV6-5, the J call TRBJ1-1, with D perhaps matching TRBD1 (6 bases). This CDR3 has 16 residues. Germline CDR1 is MNHEY and CDR2 is SVGAGI. Trimming pared 4 bases from V and 0 bases from J, leaving 15 bases between. CDR3 in amino acids: CASSLRGHYMNTEAFF. CDR3 DNA sequence: TGTGCCAGCAGTTTAAGGGGACATTACATGAACACTGAAGCTTTCTTT.

The sample holds many counts of this clonotype. The rearrangement links TRBV20-1 to TRBJ1-5, with 7 bases identical to TRBD1. The CDR3 totals 14 residues. Per the germline V gene, CDR1 is DFQATT and CDR2 is SNEGSKA (reference sequence). V was clipped by 1 base and J by 3 bases; unmatched bases: 3. The CDR3 DNA follows: TGCAGTGCTAGAGCCGGGACAGACAATCAGCCCCAGCATTTT. Translated: CSARAGTDNQPQHF.

The V call is TRBV7-9, the J call TRBJ2-7, with 9 nucleotides matching TRBD1. The trim removed 6 bases at V and 5 bases at J, leaving 5 bases unmatched. The germline CDR1 and CDR2 sequences are SEHNR and FQNEAQ (reference sequence). CDR3 size: 13 residues. The CDR3 loop reads CASRGQGRDEQYF. CDR3 DNA sequence: TGTGCCAGCAGGGGACAGGGAAGGGACGAGCAGTACTTC.

The chain uses TRBV2 and TRBJ2-7; possible D gene TRBD2, 6 bases. V lost 4 bases and J 9 bases, leaving 22 bases between the germline ends. Germline V gene sequence: CDR1 SNHLY, CDR2 FYNNEI. CDR3 length: 15 amino acids. The CDR3 spells CASSGWRGLSIGQYF. Here the CDR3 DNA reads TGTGCCAGCAGTGGTTGGCGGGGCCTCTCCATCGGGCAGTACTTC. The variable domain in full, with the rest retrieved from reference TRBV2 and TRBJ2-7, is EPEVTQTPSHQVTQMGQEVILRCVPISNHLYFYWYRQILGQKVEFLVSFYNNEISEKSEIFDDQFSVERPDGSNFTLKIRSTKLEDSAMYFCASSGWRGLSIGQYFGPGTRLTVT.

This clonotype was observed many times. The chain couples TRBV6-6 to TRBJ1-5, with D unclear. This CDR3 contains 13 residues. Between the trimmed V and J ends, which lost 8 bases and 2 bases, there was a span of 10 bases. CDR1 is MNHNY and CDR2 is SVGAGI in the germline V gene (reference sequence). CDR3 sequence (DNA): TGTGCCAGCGTAGGCCAAGGCAATCAGCCCCAGCATTTT. It translates to CASVGQGNQPQHF.

The chain links TRBV7-6 to TRBJ1-2; D might be TRBD1 (5 bases). Trimming took 1 base from V and 8 from J, leaving 17 bases between them. This CDR3 spans 15 amino acids. Germline assignment: CDR1 SGHVS and CDR2 FNYEAQ. This CDR3 is CASSLVAQGMEGYTF. The CDR3 region has the DNA TGTGCCAGCAGCTTAGTGGCCCAGGGAATGGAGGGCTACACCTTC.

This clonotype was recorded a few times. This chain uses TRBV6-2 or TRBV6-3 with TRBJ1-5; D unclear. The CDR3 is 13 residues long. CDR1 and CDR2 from the germline V gene are MNHEY and SVGEGT. V was cut by 7 bases and J by 2 bases, with 9 bases left in between. The CDR3 protein is CASKIKGNQPQHF. In nucleotides, the CDR3 is TGTGCCAGCAAAATCAAGGGCAATCAGCCCCAGCATTTT.

Regarding this clonotype: At one boundary the junction diverges from the germline segment, which might be a read error. This rearrangement joins TRBV11-2 to TRBJ2-7, with 7 nucleotides matching TRBD1. CDR1 and CDR2 (germline): SGHAT, FQNNGV. The CDR3 is made up of 12 amino acids. The CDR3 spells CASSLDSRQGVF. The CDR3 region has the DNA TGTGCCAGCAGCTTAGATTCGAGACAGGGTGTGTTC.

This clonotype was seen a few times. The chain is built from TRBV7-2 and TRBJ2-5; possibly TRBD2 for D (6 bases). Germline V gene data show CDR1 as SGHTA and CDR2 as FQGNSA. V lost 1 base and J lost 3, with 12 bases in between. This CDR3 has 15 amino acids. The CDR3 region is CASSLGTIPEETQYF. CDR3 DNA: TGTGCCAGCAGCTTAGGGACTATCCCCGAAGAGACCCAGTACTTC.

This clonotype was picked up many times. The chain links TRBV20-1 to TRBJ2-5, with 7 bases identical to TRBD2. CDR1 DFQATT and CDR2 SNEGSKA come from the germline V gene (reference sequence). V was pared by 3 bases and J by 1 base, with 5 bases of the junction left unmatched. This CDR3 contains 14 residues. The CDR3 bases are TGCAGTGCTAGCCCCTCGGGGGGCCAAGAGACCCAGTACTTC. Protein sequence: CSASPSGGQETQYF.

The V and J genes are TRBV20-1 and TRBJ1-1, with TRBD1 identical over 11 bases. The V gene end was trimmed by 5 bases and the J gene end by 0 bases; junction bases not matched to a gene: 2. The CDR3 runs to 14 residues. Germline V gene sequence: CDR1 DFQATT, CDR2 SNEGSKA (reference sequence). The CDR3, as DNA: TGCAGTGCTCGGGACAGGGGGTTGAACACTGAAGCTTTCTTT. Translation gives CSARDRGLNTEAFF.

This clonotype was detected many times. This chain connects TRBV4-3 to TRBJ2-3; 7 positions match TRBD1. The CDR3 is 15 residues long. Germline CDR1 is LGHNA and CDR2 is YSLEER. J was trimmed by 2 bases and V by 1 base; bases with no gene match: 3. This CDR3 reads CASSQATGSTDTQYF. CDR3 coding DNA: TGCGCCAGCAGCCAAGCGACAGGGTCCACAGATACGCAGTATTTT.

This clonotype was detected a few times. The chain couples TRBV6-4 to TRBJ1-5; D is perhaps TRBD1 (5 bases). Trimming cost V 5 bases and J 2 bases, with 22 bases left between them. This CDR3 has 18 residues. The germline gives CDR1 MRHNA, CDR2 SNTAGT. CDR3 sequence (DNA): TGTGCCAGCAGTTATAAGGCGTGGGGGAAAGGGGGCAATCAGCCCCAGCATTTT. This sequence encodes CASSYKAWGKGGNQPQHF.

This clonotype has a handful of counts. The chain combines TRBV27 with TRBJ2-2; TRBD2 agrees at 7 bases. Germline values: CDR1 MNHEY, CDR2 SMNVEV (reference sequence). The J segment lost 6 bases and the V segment lost 2 bases, leaving 6 bases of the junction unmatched. CDR3 size: 15 residues. DNA of the CDR3: TGTGCCAGCAGTTTACAGACTAGCATATCCGGGGAGCTGTTTTTT. Protein: CASSLQTSISGELFF.

This clonotype was picked up a small number of times. This chain joins TRBV20-1 and TRBJ1-5; D remains ambiguous. CDR3 length: 14 residues. The germline gives CDR1 DFQATT, CDR2 SNEGSKA (reference sequence). Trimming took 3 bases from V and 2 from J, leaving 11 bases between them. In DNA, the CDR3 is TGCAGTGCTAGTCTCGGCGTGGGCAATCAGCCCCAGCATTTT. Translation gives CSASLGVGNQPQHF.

This clonotype was picked up many times. The chain is built from TRBV25-1 and TRBJ2-1; D not certain. Germline CDR1 reads MGHDK; CDR2 reads SYGVNS. This CDR3 has 11 residues. V lost 5 bases, J lost 4 bases, and 3 bases lay in between. Written as DNA, the CDR3 is TGTGCCAGCAGTAGATACAATGAGCAGTTCTTC. Amino acid sequence: CASSRYNEQFF.

This clonotype was counted a few times. The V and J genes are TRBV2 and TRBJ1-5; 9 nucleotides line up with TRBD1. CDR1 is SNHLY and CDR2 is FYNNEI in the germline V gene. V dropped 6 bases and J dropped 7; count of bases not matched to a gene: 10. The CDR3 length is 15 residues. CDR3: CASREGQGREQPQHF. For the CDR3, the DNA is TGTGCCAGCAGAGAGGGACAGGGACGTGAACAGCCCCAGCATTTT.

V is TRBV28 and J is TRBJ2-6, with a possible D match to TRBD1 (7 bases). V was cut by 7 bases and J by 5 bases, with 24 bases left in between. The length of the CDR3 is 18 residues. The germline CDR1 and CDR2 sequences are MDHEN and SYDVKM. The CDR3 loop reads CASISLAGGTTRANVLTF. The CDR3 DNA follows: TGTGCCAGCATTTCCTTAGCAGGGGGGACGACTAGGGCCAACGTCCTGACTTTC.

V usage is TRBV7-9 and J usage is TRBJ2-7; tentatively, D is TRBD1 (6 bases). The germline V gene has CDR1 SEHNR and CDR2 FQNEAQ (reference sequence). This CDR3 region has 19 residues. The V and J ends lost 2 bases and 9 bases respectively, with 32 bases between them. CDR3 in amino acids: CASSLTPGVGRITVLRQYF. In nucleotides, the CDR3 is TGTGCCAGCAGCTTAACTCCAGGGGTTGGGCGTATTACGGTATTGCGGCAGTACTTC. Complete variable domain (other parts from reference TRBV7-9 and TRBJ2-7): DTGVSQNPRHKITKRGQNVTFRCDPISEHNRLYWYRQTLGQGPEFLTYFQNEAQLEKSRLLSDRFSAERPKGSFSTLEIQRTEQGDSAMYLCASSLTPGVGRITVLRQYFGPGTRLTVT.

At least ten counts were recorded for this clonotype. The genes are TRBV2 and TRBJ2-7, with 12 bases aligning to TRBD2. Per germline, CDR1 SNHLY and CDR2 FYNNEI. The CDR3 loop spans 14 amino acids. Germline trimming cut 4 bases from V and 5 bases from J; bases unmatched to any gene: 3. In DNA, the CDR3 is TGTGCCAGCAGTGTGACTAGCGGGGGCAACGAGCAGTACTTC. Protein sequence: CASSVTSGGNEQYF.

The chain carries TRBV5-6 and TRBJ1-2; D gene uncertain. Deletions cut 4 bases from V and 8 bases from J, with 21 bases between. Per germline, CDR1 SGHDT and CDR2 YYEEEE. This CDR3 spans 15 amino acids. This chain's CDR3 is CASSQMGVGMRGYTF. Written as DNA, the CDR3 is TGTGCCAGCAGCCAGATGGGAGTGGGGATGCGCGGCTACACCTTC.

This clonotype was counted at least ten times. V and J are TRBV4-1 and TRBJ2-1; D ambiguous. Germline V gene data show CDR1 as MGHRA and CDR2 as YSYEKL. This CDR3 is 14 amino acids long. V was clipped by 1 base and J by 7 bases, with 11 bases between them. In DNA form, the CDR3 reads TGCGCCAGCAGCCAAGGGCCAGCCGAGAATGAGCAGTTCTTC. This codes for CASSQGPAENEQFF.

The rearrangement links TRBV12-3 or TRBV12-4 to TRBJ2-3, with 8 bases matching TRBD1. This CDR3 comprises 14 residues. V gave up 6 bases and J gave up 5 bases; unmatched junction bases: 7. The CDR3 DNA follows: TGTGCCAGCAGCACGACAGGGGCTGGAGATACGCAGTATTTT. Translating it yields CASSTTGAGDTQYF.

This clonotype appeared many times. The chain has TRBV6-2 or TRBV6-3 and TRBJ1-1; maybe TRBD1 (6 bases). Germline CDR1 reads MNHEY; CDR2 reads SVGEGT. V lost 0 bases and J lost 5, with 7 bases in between. This CDR3 comprises 13 residues. The CDR3 region is CASSYSGGTEAFF. The CDR3, as DNA: TGTGCCAGCAGTTACTCAGGGGGAACTGAAGCTTTCTTT.

This clonotype was observed at least ten times. V usage is TRBV10-3 and J usage is TRBJ2-7; possible D gene TRBD2, 6 bases. Trimming stripped 0 bases from V and 5 bases from J, with 11 bases between. The CDR3 totals 14 residues. The germline gives CDR1 ENHRY, CDR2 SYGVKD. This CDR3 is CAISESAGQDEQYF. The CDR3 DNA reads as TGTGCCATCAGTGAGTCGGCGGGGCAGGACGAGCAGTACTTC.

This clonotype was seen many times. The chain joins TRBV7-2 to TRBJ2-3; 10 nucleotides agree with TRBD2. Losses at the gene ends were 3 bases for V and 8 bases for J; bases not matched to a gene: 2. This CDR3 contains 13 residues. The germline CDR1 and CDR2 sequences are SGHTA and FQGNSA. CDR3 residues: CASSLSSGGTQYF. The DNA for the CDR3 is TGTGCCAGCAGCTTGTCTAGCGGGGGTACGCAGTATTTT.